This TCR beta chain was documented in a study of shared clonotypes between healthy human individuals. Study-wide results and caveats: An effect of sequencing depth on clonotype sharing among donors was expected.

Generated by immunoSEQ multiplex PCR, the TCRdb table keeps only in-frame clones and is missing some. In the table there are 2 million to 2.5 million clones, nearly 97% of which are singletons. The CDR3 consists of 16 residues. V gave up 4 bases and J gave up 1 base; unmatched junction bases: 7. With regard to this clone: Its target is not known.

The specimen was naive CD4+ T cells sorted from blood. The sample's subset: CD45RA+ positively selected. The V call is TRBV5-3, the J call TRBJ2-5, with 10 bases matching TRBD2. TRBV5-3 is designated an ORF whose function remains uncertain. The receptor's source is a man younger than 35 in good health. CDR3 DNA sequence: TGTGCCAGAAGCGGCAATAGCGGGGGGCTCCAAGAGACCCAGTACTTC. It yields the protein CARSGNSGGLQETQYF.